A selection of T cell receptor beta chains follows, all from one sample in a study of blood T cell repertoires in COVID-19. Generated by immunoSEQ multiplex PCR, the TCRdb table keeps only in-frame clones and is missing some. There are tens of thousands of clones in the sample; over 90% occur only once, and approximately 3% lies in the top ten. What was sequenced was peripheral blood. These TCRs come from a human donor in a cohort sampled during active COVID-19. Both conserved end residues are part of each CDR3. A D gene is named only where the DNA matches it firmly. The size field is filled for only some rows; it gives once, few, many or a size class.

v_gene: TRBV6-5; abundance: .; d_gene: .; j_gene: TRBJ2-2; CDR3nt: TGTGCCATCGGGGGTCCTTTGAACACCGGGGAGCTGTTTTTT; CDR3aa: CAIGGPLNTGELFF
v_gene: TRBV3-1/TRBV3-2; abundance: .; d_gene: TRBD1; j_gene: TRBJ1-4; CDR3nt: TGTGCCAGCAGCTCACAGGGGGCGGGTGAAAAACTGTTTTTT; CDR3aa: CASSSQGAGEKLFF
v_gene: TRBV24-1; abundance: .; d_gene: TRBD1; j_gene: TRBJ2-2; CDR3nt: TGTGCCACCAGTGGGCTACAGACAGGGGACACCGGGGAGCTGTTTTTT; CDR3aa: CATSGLQTGDTGELFF
v_gene: TRBV7-3; abundance: .; d_gene: .; j_gene: TRBJ2-1; CDR3nt: TGTGCCAGCAGCTTAGGCGGGACCGTATACAATGAGCAGTTCTTC; CDR3aa: CASSLGGTVYNEQFF
v_gene: TRBV3-1/TRBV3-2; abundance: .; d_gene: .; j_gene: TRBJ1-1; CDR3nt: TGTGCCAGCCGCGAGGCAGGGCAGTTGGGCGGTGAAGCTTTCTTT; CDR3aa: CASREAGQLGGEAFF
v_gene: TRBV9; abundance: .; d_gene: .; j_gene: TRBJ2-2; CDR3nt: TGTGCCAGCAGCCTCCAGTCGTTCACCGGGGAGCTGTTTTTT; CDR3aa: CASSLQSFTGELFF
v_gene: TRBV25-1; abundance: .; d_gene: .; j_gene: TRBJ1-1; CDR3nt: TGTGCCAGCACGTGGGCCACTGAAGCTTTCTTT; CDR3aa: CASTWATEAFF
v_gene: TRBV13; abundance: once; d_gene: .; j_gene: TRBJ2-6; CDR3nt: TGTGCCAGCGTAGATAGCTCTGGGGCCAACGTCCTGACTTTC; CDR3aa: CASVDSSGANVLTF
v_gene: TRBV28; abundance: .; d_gene: TRBD1; j_gene: TRBJ2-7; CDR3nt: TGTGCCAGCAGCGCCGACAGGGGCGAGCAGTACTTC; CDR3aa: CASSADRGEQYF
v_gene: TRBV12-3/TRBV12-4; abundance: .; d_gene: .; j_gene: TRBJ2-7; CDR3nt: TGTGCCAGCAGGCCGGGACACCACTACGAGCAGTACTTC; CDR3aa: CASRPGHHYEQYF
v_gene: TRBV4-3; abundance: .; d_gene: .; j_gene: TRBJ2-1; CDR3nt: TGCGCCAGCAGCCAAGAAAGAGTCGGTGAGCAGTTCTTC; CDR3aa: CASSQERVGEQFF
v_gene: TRBV2; abundance: once; d_gene: .; j_gene: TRBJ2-7; CDR3nt: TGTGCCAGCAGGAACACGGACACCTACGAGCAGTACTTC; CDR3aa: CASRNTDTYEQYF
v_gene: TRBV19; abundance: .; d_gene: .; j_gene: TRBJ2-5; CDR3nt: TGTGCCAGTAGTCCGAGGAGGACGACTAAAGAGACCCAGTACTTC; CDR3aa: CASSPRRTTKETQYF
v_gene: TRBV14; abundance: .; d_gene: .; j_gene: TRBJ1-1; CDR3nt: TGTGCCAGCAGCCTGTTAGTGGACAGCCCTGAAGCTTTCTTT; CDR3aa: CASSLLVDSPEAFF
v_gene: TRBV2; abundance: .; d_gene: .; j_gene: TRBJ1-2; CDR3nt: TGTGCCATCGTAGGACAGAACCCTAACTATGGCTACACCTTC; CDR3aa: CAIVGQNPNYGYTF
v_gene: TRBV5-6; abundance: .; d_gene: .; j_gene: TRBJ1-2; CDR3nt: TGTGCCAGCAGCTTTGGATCCAGGGCTAGCTATGGCTACACCTTC; CDR3aa: CASSFGSRASYGYTF
v_gene: TRBV7-9; abundance: .; d_gene: .; j_gene: TRBJ2-1; CDR3nt: TGTGCCAGCAGCCTGAGTGCCGATGAGCAGTTCTTC; CDR3aa: CASSLSADEQFF
v_gene: TRBV27; abundance: .; d_gene: .; j_gene: TRBJ2-7; CDR3nt: TGTGCCACCAGTACAAGCGACAGTACCTACGAGCAGTACTTC; CDR3aa: CATSTSDSTYEQYF
v_gene: TRBV4-1; abundance: .; d_gene: TRBD2; j_gene: TRBJ2-5; CDR3nt: TGCGCCAGCAGCCCTATTCTGTTAGCGGGGCCACAAGAGACCCAGTACTTC; CDR3aa: CASSPILLAGPQETQYF
v_gene: TRBV6-2/TRBV6-3; abundance: .; d_gene: TRBD1; j_gene: TRBJ2-1; CDR3nt: TGTGCCAGCAGTACGGGAAGGGGACAGGGGAACAATGAGCAGTTCTTC; CDR3aa: CASSTGRGQGNNEQFF
v_gene: TRBV28; abundance: .; d_gene: TRBD1; j_gene: TRBJ1-1; CDR3nt: TGTGCCAGCAGTGACACCTCGACAGGGTGGCACCGTATAATGAACACTGAAGCTTTCTTT; CDR3aa: CASSDTSTGWHRIMNTEAFF
v_gene: TRBV30; abundance: .; d_gene: .; j_gene: TRBJ1-1; CDR3nt: TGTGCCTGGAGTGTACTGGTGTTTCAGGGGCGAGCTTTCTTT; CDR3aa: CAWSVLVFQGRAFF
v_gene: TRBV19; abundance: .; d_gene: TRBD2; j_gene: TRBJ2-3; CDR3nt: TGTGCCAGTACCCTTTTAGCGGGGGGCACAGATACGCAGTATTTT; CDR3aa: CASTLLAGGTDTQYF
v_gene: TRBV7-8; abundance: .; d_gene: .; j_gene: TRBJ1-6; CDR3nt: TGTGCCAGCAGCTTAGGAACGGGTTTGCGGAATTCACCCCTCCACTTT; CDR3aa: CASSLGTGLRNSPLHF
v_gene: TRBV28; abundance: .; d_gene: .; j_gene: TRBJ2-3; CDR3nt: TGTGCCAGCAGTTTGGCGGGAGATACGCAGTATTTT; CDR3aa: CASSLAGDTQYF
v_gene: TRBV5-1; abundance: .; d_gene: TRBD1; j_gene: TRBJ2-2; CDR3nt: TGCGCCAGCAGCGGGACAGGGATTTACACCGGGGAGCTGTTTTTT; CDR3aa: CASSGTGIYTGELFF
v_gene: TRBV2; abundance: .; d_gene: .; j_gene: TRBJ1-2; CDR3nt: TGTGCCAGCAGTGACTCTAACTATGGCTACACCTTC; CDR3aa: CASSDSNYGYTF
v_gene: TRBV5-1; abundance: .; d_gene: TRBD2; j_gene: TRBJ2-3; CDR3nt: TGCGCCAGCAGCTCGGGACTAGCGGAATCAGATACGCAGTATTTT; CDR3aa: CASSSGLAESDTQYF
v_gene: TRBV6-2/TRBV6-3; abundance: .; d_gene: .; j_gene: TRBJ2-5; CDR3nt: TGTGCCAGCAGTTACGTTAGAGAGACCCAGTACTTC; CDR3aa: CASSYVRETQYF
v_gene: TRBV6-6; abundance: .; d_gene: TRBD1; j_gene: TRBJ2-7; CDR3nt: TGTGCCAGCAGTTCATCCGGACAGGGGAGGGAGGACGAGCAGTACTTC; CDR3aa: CASSSSGQGREDEQYF
v_gene: TRBV11-3; abundance: .; d_gene: TRBD1; j_gene: TRBJ2-2; CDR3nt: TGTGCCAGCAGCTCGAAGGACAGGGGTGCGGCCGGGGAGCTGTTTTTT; CDR3aa: CASSSKDRGAAGELFF
v_gene: TRBV28; abundance: .; d_gene: .; j_gene: TRBJ2-3; CDR3nt: TGTGCCAGCAGCTCCCGGGGGTCAGATACGCAGTATTTT; CDR3aa: CASSSRGSDTQYF
v_gene: TRBV19; abundance: .; d_gene: TRBD1; j_gene: TRBJ1-3; CDR3nt: TGTGCCAGTAGTATCGACGGGACAGGGTCCGGGGACACCATATATTTT; CDR3aa: CASSIDGTGSGDTIYF
v_gene: TRBV19; abundance: .; d_gene: .; j_gene: TRBJ1-6; CDR3nt: TGTGCCAGTAGTATCTTCGCAGGGAGGAATTCACCCCTCCACTTT; CDR3aa: CASSIFAGRNSPLHF
v_gene: TRBV11-2; abundance: .; d_gene: .; j_gene: TRBJ2-4; CDR3nt: TGTGCCAGCAGCTTAGGATACAGGGATGGGAACATTCAGTACTTC; CDR3aa: CASSLGYRDGNIQYF
v_gene: TRBV6-5; abundance: .; d_gene: .; j_gene: TRBJ2-7; CDR3nt: TGTGCCAGCTTCGATCGCTCGGCCAGGGGAGACGAGCAGTACTTC; CDR3aa: CASFDRSARGDEQYF
v_gene: TRBV6-5; abundance: .; d_gene: .; j_gene: TRBJ1-4; CDR3nt: TGTGCCAGCACCCCCAACCGGGGGAATAATGAAAAACTGTTTTTT; CDR3aa: CASTPNRGNNEKLFF
v_gene: TRBV4-3; abundance: few; d_gene: TRBD1; j_gene: TRBJ1-5; CDR3nt: TGCGCCAGCAGCCGGTCTAGGGGGCAAAGGGATCAGCCCCAGCATTTT; CDR3aa: CASSRSRGQRDQPQHF
v_gene: TRBV7-9; abundance: .; d_gene: .; j_gene: TRBJ2-7; CDR3nt: TGTGCCAGCAGCAACCGGAAACAGGGTGGCTACGAGCAGTACTTC; CDR3aa: CASSNRKQGGYEQYF
v_gene: TRBV30; abundance: .; d_gene: .; j_gene: TRBJ1-2; CDR3nt: TGTGCCTGGAGAAGGTTCCGGGACACCGACTATGGCTACACCTTC; CDR3aa: CAWRRFRDTDYGYTF
v_gene: TRBV30; abundance: .; d_gene: TRBD2; j_gene: TRBJ2-7; CDR3nt: TGTGCCTGGGCTAGCGGGAGGTCCTACGAGCAGTACTTC; CDR3aa: CAWASGRSYEQYF
v_gene: TRBV27; abundance: .; d_gene: TRBD1; j_gene: TRBJ1-1; CDR3nt: TGTGCCAGCAGGGGATCAGGGGGGACTGAAGCTTTCTTT; CDR3aa: CASRGSGGTEAFF
v_gene: TRBV5-6; abundance: .; d_gene: TRBD1; j_gene: TRBJ1-1; CDR3nt: TGTGCCAGCAGCTTGGGCGACAGGGGAAGAAACACTGAAGCTTTCTTT; CDR3aa: CASSLGDRGRNTEAFF
v_gene: TRBV18; abundance: .; d_gene: .; j_gene: TRBJ1-3; CDR3nt: TGTGCCAGCTCACCACTTGAGGGGGACTCTGGAAACACCATATATTTT; CDR3aa: CASSPLEGDSGNTIYF
v_gene: TRBV30; abundance: .; d_gene: TRBD1; j_gene: TRBJ1-2; CDR3nt: TGTGCCTGGAGGACAGGGGCTGGCTACACCTTC; CDR3aa: CAWRTGAGYTF
v_gene: TRBV6-2/TRBV6-3; abundance: .; d_gene: TRBD2; j_gene: TRBJ2-3; CDR3nt: TGTGCCAGCAGTTATGGGACTAGCGGGACAGATACGCAGTATTTT; CDR3aa: CASSYGTSGTDTQYF
v_gene: TRBV6-5; abundance: .; d_gene: TRBD1; j_gene: TRBJ1-6; CDR3nt: TGTGCCAGCACCCGACAGGGCCTTAATTCACCCCTCCACTTT; CDR3aa: CASTRQGLNSPLHF
v_gene: TRBV5-6; abundance: .; d_gene: .; j_gene: TRBJ2-1; CDR3nt: TGTGCCAGCAGCCTCCCCGCCAGGGGAGTAGGCAATGAGCAGTTCTTC; CDR3aa: CASSLPARGVGNEQFF
v_gene: TRBV6-5; abundance: .; d_gene: TRBD1; j_gene: TRBJ2-5; CDR3nt: TGTGCCAGCAGCCTGGGACAGGTAACGGAGACCCAGTACTTC; CDR3aa: CASSLGQVTETQYF
v_gene: TRBV18; abundance: .; d_gene: .; j_gene: TRBJ2-3; CDR3nt: TGTGCCAGCTCACCTCAACAGGCGCCTCTAAGGACAGATACGCAGTATTTT; CDR3aa: CASSPQQAPLRTDTQYF
v_gene: TRBV21-1; abundance: .; d_gene: .; j_gene: TRBJ2-7; CDR3nt: TGTGCCACCTACCCTGACAGTTCCTACGAGCAGTACTTC; CDR3aa: CATYPDSSYEQYF
v_gene: TRBV28; abundance: .; d_gene: .; j_gene: TRBJ2-5; CDR3nt: TGTGCCAGCAGTTTCTCCGGGACAAAATACGGGACCCAGTACTTC; CDR3aa: CASSFSGTKYGTQYF
v_gene: TRBV28; abundance: .; d_gene: .; j_gene: TRBJ2-7; CDR3nt: TGTGCCAGCGATAGCGGATACGAGCAGTACTTC; CDR3aa: CASDSGYEQYF
v_gene: TRBV19; abundance: .; d_gene: .; j_gene: TRBJ2-2; CDR3nt: TGTGCCAGTAGCCTAGGGAAGGGGGACACCGGGGAGCTGTTTTTT; CDR3aa: CASSLGKGDTGELFF
v_gene: TRBV15; abundance: .; d_gene: .; j_gene: TRBJ1-1; CDR3nt: TGTGCCACCAGCAGAGTAGTGAACACTGAAGCTTTCTTT; CDR3aa: CATSRVVNTEAFF
v_gene: TRBV29-1; abundance: .; d_gene: .; j_gene: TRBJ1-4; CDR3nt: TGCAGCGGGGGTGAGGTGGAGAAACTGTTTTTT; CDR3aa: CSGGEVEKLFF
v_gene: TRBV29-1; abundance: .; d_gene: .; j_gene: TRBJ2-1; CDR3nt: TGCAGCGTTGAAGTCAAGTCCGGTTCCTACAATGAGCAGTTCTTC; CDR3aa: CSVEVKSGSYNEQFF
v_gene: TRBV4-1; abundance: .; d_gene: TRBD2; j_gene: TRBJ2-1; CDR3nt: TGCGCCAGCAGCCCAACTACCCGGGACTATTTTTACAATGAGCAGTTCTTC; CDR3aa: CASSPTTRDYFYNEQFF